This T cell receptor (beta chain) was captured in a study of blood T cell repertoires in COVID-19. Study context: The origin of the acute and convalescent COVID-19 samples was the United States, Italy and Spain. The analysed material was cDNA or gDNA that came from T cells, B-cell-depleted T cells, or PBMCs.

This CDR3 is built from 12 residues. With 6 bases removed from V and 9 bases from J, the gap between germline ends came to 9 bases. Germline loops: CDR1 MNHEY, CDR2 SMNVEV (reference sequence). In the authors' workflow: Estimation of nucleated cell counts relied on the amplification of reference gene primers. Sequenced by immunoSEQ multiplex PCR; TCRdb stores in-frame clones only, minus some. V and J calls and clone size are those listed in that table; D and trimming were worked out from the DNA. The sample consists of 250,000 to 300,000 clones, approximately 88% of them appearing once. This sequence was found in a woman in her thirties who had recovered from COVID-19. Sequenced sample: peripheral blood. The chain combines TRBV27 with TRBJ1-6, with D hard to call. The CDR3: CASSLPLSPLHF. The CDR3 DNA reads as TGTGCCAGCAGCCTACCCCTTTCACCCCTCCACTTT.